This T cell receptor beta chain stems from a study of T cell repertoires in cytomegalovirus infection. TCRdb re-analysed the reads in MiXCR, keeping a single row per CDR3 protein. The data show approximately 300,000 distinct CDR3 sequences, with 25% to 35% seen just once and about 19% held by the top ten. Study outcomes and limitations: Identification of carriers of CMV plus the relevant HLA was achieved through cumulative public TCR beta family frequency.

This clonotype was recorded at least ten times. Its antigen is unknown. In germline, CDR1 is SGHTA, CDR2 FQGNSA. The V and J ends lost 8 bases and 2 bases respectively, with 4 bases between them. This CDR3 contains 11 residues. V and J are TRBV7-2 and TRBJ2-1; D unclear. The sequencing here drew on cultured PBMCs, taken from culture after CMV antigen stimulation. The receptor's source is a human donor in good health (CMV status not recorded). Some clones in this sample may be carry-over from other donors' samples. The CDR3 sequence is CASLTYNEQFF. The CDR3 DNA follows: TGTGCCAGCCTCACCTACAATGAGCAGTTCTTC.